This paragraph reports one T cell receptor beta chain. The target of this receptor is not known. Base quality data are lacking; no much larger clone is found one base away. These data originate in a study of radiation and T cells in renal cell carcinoma (dated by TCRdb to the early 2020s). In the study overall: The samples were obtained from a clinical trial, where primary renal cell carcinomas were treated with 15 Gy stereotactic body radiation therapy and then removed by nephrectomy 4 weeks afterward. TCR beta sequencing covered some 55 samples in total, comprising roughly 26 tumors and roughly 27 peripheral blood samples. Across all 53 samples, several million unique CDR3 nucleotide sequences encoding over 2.5 million unique CDR3 amino acid sequences were identified. Broad study findings and their caveats: The single-armed trial design could not address effects of radiation dose or scheduling on the TCR repertoire. Because no pretreatment tumor biopsies were available, whether clonotypes were present in the tumor at baseline could not be determined. In blood, the top tumor clonotypes increased between baseline and 2 weeks post-radiation and then shrank by 4 weeks, which suggests that tumor-resident clones expanded only transiently. Dynamics of the blood repertoire were not tracked past 4 weeks after treatment.

V ends up 0 bases short and J 3 bases short, with an unmatched junction base count of 2. The CDR3 goes from the cysteine to the phenylalanine over 15 residues. CDR3 DNA only is kept here, 45 bases in frame from base 1. In the germline V gene, CDR1 corresponds to MNHEY and CDR2 to SVGAGI. What this sample's time point label stands for: blood 2 weeks post-SBRT. Explained via the paper, the treatment or condition label denotes: 15 Gy SBRT to primary tumor, nephrectomy 4 weeks later. To follow tumor-enriched clonotypes, serial peripheral blood was collected from radiation-treated patients at baseline and at 2 weeks and 4 weeks after SBRT. Renal cell carcinoma with clear cell pathology was present in all patients. The QIAamp DNA Blood Mini Kit (Qiagen) was used to prepare genomic DNA for TCR sequencing. The analyses included only samples that passed all quality control checks. TCR beta libraries were generated from genomic DNA with the immunoSEQ kit, following the manufacturer's recommendations. To prepare libraries, a first multiplex PCR with proprietary primers was run, followed by a second PCR that added unique barcodes, and a bead cleanup was done after each round. A kit-provided positive control reaction and a negative control reaction were included in every sample batch. The final libraries were assessed on an Agilent 4200 TapeStation D1000 ScreenTape, pooled by volume, and quantified by qPCR. An Illumina NextSeq500 fitted with a MidOutput 150-cycle cartridge performed the sequencing, running 156 Read1 cycles and 15 Index1 cycles with the kit's custom primers. The pooled library was loaded at 0.9 to 1 pM with an approximately 21% PhiX control spike-in. In the original analysis: The vendor-processed data were analyzed in R, and a clonotype was defined as all T cells that share the same CDR3 nucleotide sequence. In the clone abundance analyses, frequencies were normalized to the 10,000 most abundant clones in each sample. Public T cell clones, which averaged fewer than five per sample, were removed prior to analysis. Tumor-enriched and baseline blood-enriched clonotypes were defined by at least a 32-fold difference in abundance between compartments. Clonotypes expanded or contracted between blood time points were identified with a beta-binomial differential abundance model. Tumor-blood repertoire similarity was measured with the Baroni-Urbani and Buser coefficient, and groups were compared using two-tailed Wilcoxon tests in R. TCRdb took this table from immuneACCESS and kept in-frame rearrangements with V and J called. Such tables lack part of the clones; where checked against another copy, unresolved V genes explain under half of the gap, and the rest is unexplained. That table gives V, J and clone size, and the DNA gave D and trimming. This sample lists tens of thousands of clones; approximately 86% were detected once. Clones ranked in the top ten supply approximately 22% of the sample.

The receptor chain draws on TRBV6-5 and TRBJ1-3; 7 bases in between match TRBD1. The source material was blood, sampled from a patient whose treatment included radiotherapy and nephrectomy. This TCR derives from a woman aged 45-59 years with renal cell carcinoma. The CDR3: CASSYSPGGGNTIYF. The nucleotide sequence reads TGTGCCAGCAGTTACTCCCCAGGGGGTGGAAACACCATATATTTT.